This paragraph covers one T cell receptor (beta chain) sequence. These data come from a study of blood T cell repertoires in COVID-19. Study at large: Collection of acute and convalescent COVID-19 samples took place in the United States, Italy and Spain. Sources were T cells, B-cell-depleted T cells, or PBMCs; the material itself was cDNA or gDNA.

The germline CDR1 and CDR2 sequences are LNHDA and SQIVND (reference sequence). CDR3 size: 15 residues. J was trimmed by 2 bases and V by 7 bases; bases with no gene match: 7. As handled by the study authors: From reference gene primer amplification, estimates of nucleated cell counts were derived. Data came from immunoSEQ multiplex PCR; TCRdb stores just in-frame clones and leaves some out. V and J calls and clone size are copied from that table; D and trimming were computed from the DNA. The sample has just under 60,000 clones; 85% to 90% are singletons. The TCR sequence derives from a man in his sixties with acute or convalescent COVID-19. The sample comprised peripheral blood. The J gene is TRBJ2-3, the V gene TRBV19; 9 bases match TRBD1. The DNA for the CDR3 is TGTGCCAGTACCTCGGGACAGGGACACACAGATACGCAGTATTTT. Its translation is CASTSGQGHTDTQYF.